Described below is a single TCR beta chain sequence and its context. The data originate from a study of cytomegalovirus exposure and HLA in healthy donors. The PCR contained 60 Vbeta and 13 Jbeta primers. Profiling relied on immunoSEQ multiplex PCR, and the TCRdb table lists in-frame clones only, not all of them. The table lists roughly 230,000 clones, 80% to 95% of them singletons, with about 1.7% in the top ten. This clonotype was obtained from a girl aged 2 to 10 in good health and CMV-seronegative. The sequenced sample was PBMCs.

CDR3 protein: CAISTGDYGYTF. Written as DNA, the CDR3 is TGTGCCATCAGCACAGGGGATTATGGCTACACCTTC. V and J are TRBV10-3 and TRBJ1-2, with 7 nucleotides matching TRBD1. J was trimmed by 5 bases and V by 6 bases; bases with no gene match: 3. The germline CDR1 and CDR2 sequences are ENHRY and SYGVKD. There are 12 residues in the CDR3.